These 31 T cell receptor beta chains originate from one sample sequenced in a study of response to subunit inactivated influenza vaccine. TCRdb redid the calling of the RT-PCR reads with MiXCR, one entry per CDR3 protein. Among around 320,000 distinct CDR3 sequences listed, approximately 21% were seen once. The input for sequencing was PBMCs from blood, taken 21 months after vaccination. These receptors all come from a man between 50 and 70 years old who received an inactivated influenza vaccine.

This clonotype was seen just once. The J gene is TRBJ2-1, the V gene TRBV7-2; no clear D. CDR3 length: 11 residues. CDR1 is SGHTA, CDR2 FQGNSA, per germline. Trimming removed 5 bases from V and 12 bases from J, with 11 bases in between. CDR3 nucleotide sequence: TGTGCCAGCAGCGACTTAGCTAGGCAGTTCTTC. It encodes CASSDLARQFF.

The table lists this clonotype with a count of one. The chain couples TRBV14 to TRBJ2-1; a weak D match, TRBD2 (6 bases). The CDR3 spans 19 residues. Germline V lookup: CDR1 SGHDN, CDR2 FVKESK. Trimming took off 1 base at V and 0 bases at J, with 19 bases between the two ends. The CDR3 reads CASSQVGGEKLGSYNEQFF. The DNA for the CDR3 is TGTGCCAGCAGCCAAGTCGGAGGGGAAAAGCTGGGCTCCTACAATGAGCAGTTCTTC. The full variable domain, completed using reference TRBV14 and TRBJ2-1, is EAGVTQFPSHSVIEKGQTVTLRCDPISGHDNLYWYRRVMGKEIKFLLHFVKESKQDESGMPNNRFLAERTGGTYSTLKVQPAELEDSGVYFCASSQVGGEKLGSYNEQFFGPGTRLTVL.

This clonotype was found a few times. The chain combines TRBV10-2 with TRBJ2-1; D remains unclear. The CDR3 consists of 14 residues. The ends were cut back, 1 base at V and 3 bases at J, with 7 bases in the middle. The germline V gene encodes CDR1 WSHSY and CDR2 SAAADI. The DNA of the CDR3 is TGCGCCAGCAGTGAGTTCCAGGACTACAATGAGCAGTTCTTC. This translates into CASSEFQDYNEQFF.

A few counts support this clonotype. The CDR3 region has the DNA TGCGCCAGCAGCCCATTCCAGGGGTTTAGGGAACTGTTTTTT. It yields the protein CASSPFQGFRELFF. The chain uses TRBV4-1 and TRBJ1-4; a possible D gene is TRBD1 (6 bases). The CDR3 extends over 14 amino acids. The germline V and J ends were trimmed by 4 bases and 12 bases, with 18 bases remaining between them. Germline V gene data show CDR1 as MGHRA and CDR2 as YSYEKL.

The chain links TRBV20-1 to TRBJ2-4; D is undetermined. The ends were cut back, 5 bases at V and 7 bases at J, with 9 bases in the middle. This CDR3 is built from 11 residues. Germline CDR1 reads DFQATT; CDR2 reads SNEGSKA (reference sequence). The CDR3 is CSAVLGNIQYF. The CDR3 DNA reads as TGCAGTGCTGTCCTCGGGAACATTCAGTACTTC.

This clonotype was detected a few times. The chain has TRBV7-2 and TRBJ1-2, with 7 bases lining up with TRBD1. The CDR3 sequence is 15 residues long. Germline V gives CDR1 SGHTA, CDR2 FQGNSA. The junction had 7 bases not matched to a gene; V was cut back by 5 bases and J by 1 base. CDR3 residues: CASSNLGQINYGYTF. The CDR3 region has the DNA TGTGCCAGCAGCAACCTGGGACAGATTAACTATGGCTACACCTTC.

The chain combines TRBV12-3 or TRBV12-4 with TRBJ2-2; D is perhaps TRBD1 (6 bases). V was clipped by 6 bases and J by 4 bases, with 18 bases between them. The CDR3 extends over 16 amino acids. Here the CDR3 reads CASRDLIQGATGELFF. Here the CDR3 DNA reads TGTGCCAGCAGGGATCTCATACAGGGAGCCACCGGGGAGCTGTTTTTT.

Details on this clonotype: The missing conserved phenylalanine or tryptophan at the end of this CDR3 makes a read error likely. This sequence joins TRBV7-2 and TRBJ2-7; TRBD1 matches at 10 bases. V shed 3 bases and J 2 bases; nucleotides not matched to a gene: 4. The germline V gene has CDR1 SGHTA and CDR2 FQGNSA. This CDR3 region has 15 residues. CDR3 nucleotides: TGTGCCAGCAGCTTCCCCGGGACAGGGGCCTACGAGCAGTACTAC. The encoded protein is CASSFPGTGAYEQYY.

This clonotype showed up many times. This chain links TRBV20-1 with TRBJ1-5; TRBD1 matches at 8 bases. V lost 3 bases and J lost 4; bases outside the gene matches: 5. The length of the CDR3 is 14 residues. CDR1 is DFQATT and CDR2 is SNEGSKA in the germline V gene (reference sequence). This chain's CDR3 is CSARTGQGNQPQHF. In nucleotides, the CDR3 is TGCAGTGCTAGGACCGGACAGGGAAATCAGCCCCAGCATTTT.

The chain recombines TRBV7-2 with TRBJ2-3; the D call may be TRBD1 or TRBD2 (6 bases each). There are 16 residues in the CDR3. CDR1 SGHTA and CDR2 FQGNSA come from the germline V gene. V dropped 5 bases and J dropped 2 bases, with 17 bases sitting between them. In DNA form, the CDR3 reads TGTGCCAGCAGCACCGAAAACCCGGGGGCCACAGATACGCAGTATTTT. It codes for CASSTENPGATDTQYF.

This sequence joins TRBV4-2 and TRBJ2-7; D is perhaps TRBD2 (5 bases). Germline CDR1 and CDR2: LGHNA and YNFKEQ. V was cut by 3 bases and J by 2 bases, with 17 bases left in between. The CDR3 is 16 amino acids. The CDR3 protein is CASSHPPGGLPYEQYF. DNA for the CDR3: TGTGCCAGCAGCCATCCGCCCGGCGGACTTCCCTACGAGCAGTACTTC.

This clonotype was seen a handful of times. V usage is TRBV7-6 and J usage is TRBJ2-3, with D possibly matching TRBD1 (5 bases). The V and J ends lost 5 bases and 3 bases respectively, with 18 bases between them. Germline V gene sequence: CDR1 SGHVS, CDR2 FNYEAQ. The CDR3 has 16 residues. The CDR3 DNA is TGTGCCAGCAGCCCCTGGGCGGCAGGGTTGACAGATACGCAGTATTTT. Protein: CASSPWAAGLTDTQYF.

The gene calls are TRBV12-3 or TRBV12-4 and TRBJ2-3, with TRBD1 as a possible D gene (6 bases). This CDR3 has 15 amino acids. V lost 6 bases to trimming and J lost 0 bases, with 13 bases between them. CDR3 coding DNA: TGTGCCAGCAGGTCCAGGGGCCCTAGCACAGATACGCAGTATTTT. Residues: CASRSRGPSTDTQYF.

This chain links TRBV18 with TRBJ1-2; D not resolved. The length of the CDR3 is 15 residues. The germline CDR1 and CDR2 sequences are KGHSH and LQKENI. The ends were cut back, 3 bases at V and 2 bases at J, with 13 bases in the middle. The chain's CDR3 is CASSPLIQSNYGYTF. DNA for the CDR3: TGTGCCAGCTCACCTCTTATTCAGAGCAACTATGGCTACACCTTC.

This chain links TRBV10-3 with TRBJ2-1; D unresolved. The CDR3 spans 13 residues. The germline V and J ends were trimmed by 6 bases and 2 bases, with 8 bases remaining between them. Germline loops: CDR1 ENHRY, CDR2 SYGVKD. The DNA of the CDR3 is TGTGCCATCAGAGCGCAAGCCTACAATGAGCAGTTCTTC. Its translation is CAIRAQAYNEQFF.

The sample holds a few counts of this clonotype. This sequence joins TRBV6-5 and TRBJ1-1; maybe TRBD1 (5 bases). This CDR3 spans 18 amino acids. The V gene lost 6 bases and the J gene lost 4 bases, with 27 bases spanning the gap. Per the germline V gene, CDR1 is MNHEY and CDR2 is SVGAGI. Written as DNA, the CDR3 is TGTGCCAGCAGAAACTCGGGGGGGATCAGCTCAAGTGGCACTGAAGCTTTCTTT. Translated: CASRNSGGISSSGTEAFF.

V and J are TRBV24-1 and TRBJ2-2; D gene uncertain. Trimming took off 5 bases at V and 9 bases at J, with 9 bases between the two ends. The length of the CDR3 is 12 residues. Germline V gene data show CDR1 as KGHDR and CDR2 as SFDVKD. This CDR3 reads CATSGVGRELFF. DNA for the CDR3: TGTGCCACCAGTGGCGTCGGCCGGGAGCTGTTTTTT.

This chain connects TRBV4-2 to TRBJ2-7; 12 bases are a match to TRBD2. V lost 0 bases and J lost 6; bases outside the gene matches: 12. CDR3 length: 18 residues. The germline V gene encodes CDR1 LGHNA and CDR2 YNFKEQ. The CDR3 DNA reads TGTGCCAGCAGCCAAGAACGACTAGCGGGGGTTGGCGGGGGCGAGCAGTACTTC. Translating it yields CASSQERLAGVGGGEQYF.

This clonotype was found a few times. The V and J genes are TRBV10-3 and TRBJ2-5; D ambiguous. Germline loops: CDR1 ENHRY, CDR2 SYGVKD. V lost 4 bases and J lost 0, with 3 bases in between. The CDR3 extends over 12 amino acids. CDR3 DNA sequence: TGTGCCATCAGTGCGGACCAAGAGACCCAGTACTTC. Amino acid sequence: CAISADQETQYF.

The chain joins TRBV9 to TRBJ2-7, with TRBD2 identical over 11 bases. With V trimmed by 3 bases and J by 5 bases, 7 bases remained unmatched. The germline V gene has CDR1 SGDLS and CDR2 YYNGEE. This CDR3 has 15 amino acids. CDR3 loop: CASSGSGRAGHEQYF. Written as DNA, the CDR3 is TGTGCCAGCAGCGGTAGCGGGAGGGCCGGCCACGAGCAGTACTTC.

The J gene is TRBJ2-3, the V gene TRBV29-1; a possible D gene is TRBD1 (5 bases). The CDR3 sequence is 12 residues long. Germline V gene sequence: CDR1 SQVTM, CDR2 ANQGSEA. V lost 6 bases to trimming and J lost 4 bases, with 11 bases between them. The chain's CDR3 is CSVQQGADTQYF. For the CDR3, the DNA is TGCAGCGTACAGCAGGGTGCAGATACGCAGTATTTT.

The rearrangement links TRBV11-1 to TRBJ2-3, with 11 bases identical to TRBD2. Germline V gene data show CDR1 as SGHAT and CDR2 as FQDESV (reference sequence). The CDR3 runs 18 residues. V lost 3 bases, J lost 5 bases, and 13 bases stayed unmatched. The CDR3 reads CASSFTPWLAGGQDTQYF. In nucleotides, the CDR3 is TGTGCCAGCAGCTTCACCCCCTGGCTAGCGGGAGGCCAAGATACGCAGTATTTT.

There are many counts of this clonotype. This sequence joins TRBV20-1 and TRBJ1-5, with TRBD1 identical over 9 bases. Germline trimming cut 6 bases from V and 3 bases from J; bases unmatched to any gene: 12. CDR1 is DFQATT, CDR2 SNEGSKA, per germline (reference sequence). The CDR3 has 16 residues. CDR3 DNA sequence: TGCAGTGCCCCGGATTTCGGGACAGGGTACAATCAGCCCCAGCATTTT. This encodes CSAPDFGTGYNQPQHF.

The V gene is TRBV4-1, the J gene TRBJ1-1, with 10 bases fitting TRBD1. CDR1 and CDR2 (germline): MGHRA, YSYEKL. With 3 bases clipped from V and 5 bases from J, the junction kept 9 bases outside the gene matches. CDR3 length: 16 amino acids. The CDR3 nucleotides are TGCGCCAGCAGCCAGAGCCTTAGACAGGGGGCGACTGAAGCTTTCTTT. It encodes CASSQSLRQGATEAFF.

V usage is TRBV20-1 and J usage is TRBJ2-7; D gene unclear. CDR3 length: 10 residues. V was trimmed by 6 bases and J by 2 bases, leaving 5 bases between them. Germline assignment: CDR1 DFQATT and CDR2 SNEGSKA (reference sequence). This chain's CDR3 is CSAETYEQYF. The CDR3 region has the DNA TGCAGTGCGGAAACCTACGAGCAGTACTTC.

This clonotype appeared a few times. This chain joins TRBV28 and TRBJ1-1; D possibly corresponds to TRBD1 (5 bases). Per germline, CDR1 MDHEN and CDR2 SYDVKM. Deletions cut 5 bases from V and 0 bases from J, with 13 bases between. The CDR3 runs to 15 residues. The CDR3 reads CASSRGGRMNTEAFF. The DNA for the CDR3 is TGTGCCAGCAGTCGGGGCGGCCGCATGAACACTGAAGCTTTCTTT.

The count of this clonotype is one. This rearrangement joins TRBV29-1 to TRBJ2-1, with TRBD2 matching over 13 bases. The germline V gene has CDR1 SQVTM and CDR2 ANQGSEA. The CDR3 is made up of 15 amino acids. The trim removed 7 bases at V and 8 bases at J, leaving 11 bases unmatched. The chain's CDR3 is CSAAVTSGRADEQFF. Here the CDR3 DNA reads TGCAGCGCTGCAGTTACTAGCGGGAGGGCCGATGAGCAGTTCTTC.

This clonotype was counted a few times. The genes are TRBV5-6 and TRBJ1-2; 7 bases are a match to TRBD1. V dropped 4 bases and J dropped 4; count of bases not matched to a gene: 7. The CDR3 consists of 14 residues. Germline V CDR1 and CDR2: SGHDT, YYEEEE. The DNA for the CDR3 is TGTGCCAGCAGCCATATGACAGGGTTCTATGGCTACACCTTC. It yields the protein CASSHMTGFYGYTF.

The chain links TRBV9 to TRBJ1-4, with D unresolved. V lost 6 bases, J lost 6 bases, and 15 bases lay in between. Germline assignment: CDR1 SGDLS and CDR2 YYNGEE. The CDR3 spans 14 residues. CDR3 in amino acids: CASNPRITHEKLFF. Here the CDR3 DNA reads TGTGCCAGCAACCCCCGGATCACCCATGAAAAACTGTTTTTT.

This clonotype was detected only a few times. The rearrangement uses TRBV2 and TRBJ2-1; D is ambiguous. The CDR3 extends over 11 amino acids. In germline, CDR1 is SNHLY, CDR2 FYNNEI. V lost 3 bases and J lost 7, with 4 bases in between. CDR3 nucleotides: TGTGCCAGCAGTGATTGGAATGAGCAGTTCTTC. Translating it yields CASSDWNEQFF.

The V call is TRBV2, the J call TRBJ1-6; D is undetermined. Trimming left V 6 bases short and J 6 bases short, with 9 bases between. This CDR3 comprises 13 residues. CDR1 and CDR2 from the germline V gene are SNHLY and FYNNEI. CDR3 sequence: CASRWNLNSPLHF. The CDR3 region has the DNA TGTGCCAGCAGGTGGAATCTTAATTCACCCCTCCACTTT.